This T cell receptor beta chain was found in a study of shared clonotypes between healthy human individuals. Overall study context: The donor group consisted of a couple of women and a few men, aged 18 to 49.

Assay used: immunoSEQ multiplex PCR; TCRdb lists only in-frame clones, some missing. The top ten clones hold 0.4% to 0.55% of a sample with roughly 1,500,000 clones, approximately 98% of them seen once. The CDR3 contains 18 residues. CDR1 and CDR2 (germline): SGHRS, YFSETQ. This clone appeared once. The junction departs from germline at one end; a sequencing error may be responsible. Donors comprised healthy HIV-negative adults lacking recent acute infections or vaccinations. This chain connects TRBV5-1 to TRBJ2-2, with TRBD1 identical over 7 bases. The source material was naive CD4+ T cells sorted from blood. This sample's subset: CD45RA+ positively selected. The clonotype comes from a man aged 25-40 years in good health. The CDR3 DNA is TGCGCCAGCTGCTTCCCTCAAGGGGGCGGTGGGGCCACCGGGGAGCTGTTTTTT. Residues: CASCFPQGGGGATGELFF.